A selection of T cell receptor beta chains follows, all from one sample in a study of cytomegalovirus exposure and HLA in healthy donors. TCRdb keeps only in-frame clones here, not all; method: immunoSEQ multiplex PCR. The data show some 110,000 clones, approximately 82% seen once. The sample taken for sequencing was PBMCs. The receptors were sampled from a man aged 25-45 years in good health and CMV-seropositive. Each CDR3 is given with its conserved first and last residue.

>TRBV28|TRBJ1-2
CATTGTYGYTF
>TRBV23-1|TRBJ1-2
CASSWTGESGGYTF
>TRBV2|TRBJ2-2
CASSSSGTTGELFF
>TRBV28|TRBJ2-3
CASSFGVLAGTRDTQYF
>TRBV6-5|TRBJ2-3
CASRPTLAGGTQYF
>TRBV28|TRBJ1-2
CASSLDTGIDTF
>TRBV5-1|TRBJ2-1
CASSNSTSYNEQFF
>TRBV2|TRBJ1-5
CASSDDRGIYQPQHF
>TRBV4-2|TRBJ2-3
CASSKGLAGGTDTQYF
>TRBV5-1|TRBJ2-1
CASSASNGRFYNEQFF
>TRBV5-7|TRBJ2-3
CASSFEGSDTQYF
>TRBV11-2|TRBJ2-1
CASSSSDREIYNEQFF
>TRBV5-1|TRBJ1-2
CASSLVSGDTNYGYTF
>TRBV28|TRBJ1-2
CASSLNEGRGPNYGYTF
>TRBV4-2|TRBJ2-5
CASSPESGGGTQETQYF
>TRBV7-7|TRBJ2-1
CASSLVGRDEQFF
>TRBV6-6|TRBJ2-1
CASSYRSNEQFF
>TRBV11-2|TRBJ1-2
CASSSLGRHLTYGYTF
>TRBV5-1|TRBJ1-1
CASSQIQAPSTEAFF
>TRBV6-5|TRBJ2-7
CASSPGSVRSYEQYF
>TRBV9|TRBJ2-2
CASSGTFTGELFF
>TRBV28|TRBJ2-1
CASSRDSYNEQFF
>TRBV4-1|TRBJ2-1
CASSQIGQGYNEQFF
>TRBV7-9|TRBJ2-3
CASSLLSGGRWTDTQYF
>TRBV6-4|TRBJ1-6
CASSPGQGNSPLHF
>TRBV2|TRBJ1-2
CASRAIDRDRGYTF
>TRBV19|TRBJ2-1
CASSRTTSRFVNEQFF
>TRBV19|TRBJ1-6
CASSIVGQGTGNSPLHF
>TRBV11-2|TRBJ1-3
CASSLRSDTIYF
>TRBV5-1|TRBJ1-1
CASSLFLGTTTEAFF
>TRBV18|TRBJ2-3
CASSKVQDTDTQYF
>TRBV9|TRBJ2-3
CASNRDSDSSTDTQYF
>TRBV25-1|TRBJ1-2
CASSPGQGNYGYTF
>TRBV5-4|TRBJ2-1
CASSSRGAGNGEQFF
>TRBV18|TRBJ1-1
CASSPQQGRPEAFF
>TRBV4-1|TRBJ2-5
CASSQLGTSGRARETQYF
>TRBV10-1|TRBJ2-7
CASSEFSGGSYEQYF
>TRBV19|TRBJ1-1
CASSIATGNTEAFF
>TRBV18|TRBJ2-7
CASSQTGGGHEQYF
>TRBV5-1|TRBJ2-3
CASSLEPHTDTQYF
>TRBV2|TRBJ2-1
CASRPRVASGMARTYTYNEQFF
>TRBV13|TRBJ2-1
CACDKGLAAYNEQFF
>TRBV5-4|TRBJ2-3
CASSVDRGTTQYF
>TRBV19|TRBJ1-1
CASRQENTEAFF
>TRBV6-1|TRBJ2-5
CASSPVWETQYF
>TRBV5-1|TRBJ2-3
CASSHTAQTFTDTQYF
>TRBV21-1|TRBJ1-1
CASSRLDRGRPKGRWTEAFF
>TRBV4-2|TRBJ2-7
CASSPRETSGGAYEQYF
>TRBV2|TRBJ2-1
CASSEGLAGGREQFF
>TRBV12-5|TRBJ1-1
CASGLGQVTEAFF
>TRBV5-4|TRBJ2-3
CASSFDRLSGSTDTQYF
>TRBV15|TRBJ1-2
CATSRINYRVGYTF
>TRBV18|TRBJ1-3
CASSPIPGTENTIYF
>TRBV5-1|TRBJ2-1
CASSLDRYNEQFF